This T cell receptor (beta chain) was documented in a study of T cell repertoires in cytomegalovirus infection. This clonotype was found a few times. MiXCR was run by TCRdb on the reads, yielding one entry per CDR3 protein. There are about 600,000 distinct CDR3 sequences in the sample; 24% occur only once, and under 8.5% lies in the top ten. The receptor was derived from a human donor in good health (CMV status not recorded). Some clones in this sample may be carry-over from other donors' samples. Input material: CD8+ T cells from PBMCs.

The CDR3 nucleotides read TGTGCCAGCAACCCCATGAGCGACAGGGGTGAAGCTTTCTTT. Translated: CASNPMSDRGEAFF. The V gene is TRBV14, the J gene TRBJ1-1, with 8 bases aligning to TRBD1. There are 14 residues in the CDR3. CDR1 and CDR2 (germline): SGHDN, FVKESK. V was pared by 7 bases and J by 7 bases, with 11 bases of the junction left unmatched.